The clone carrying this T cell receptor (beta chain) was observed a handful of times. Its antigen is undetermined. These data originate in a study of blood T cells in healthy people across ages. General study results and limits: Older age went with lower TCR beta diversity per million T cells, in a roughly linear way. Comparison with aged donors showed that long-lived donors had more naive CD4+ cells and higher diversity.

The length of the CDR3 is 16 residues. Germline CDR1 is SQVTM and CDR2 is ANQGSEA. Germline trimming cut 7 bases from V and 2 bases from J; bases unmatched to any gene: 15. Using a J-beta primer mix together with a sample-barcoded 5' primer, a second PCR was run for roughly 7 to 12 cycles. Each of the cDNA molecules was tagged by a template-switch adaptor with 12 random nucleotides. MiXCR, run by TCRdb on the 5' RACE reads, gives a single entry per CDR3 protein. The data contain 800,000 to 950,000 distinct CDR3 sequences, around 49% of them singletons. This sequence originates from a man under 40 in good health. Sequenced sample: blood. This chain connects TRBV29-1 to TRBJ2-3, with 7 bases identical to TRBD1. The CDR3 reads CSGNHRGPISTDTQYF. CDR3 nucleotides: TGCAGCGGGAATCACAGGGGCCCCATTTCCACAGATACGCAGTATTTT.